What follows is one T cell receptor beta chain and its context. Its antigen remains unknown. The sample comes from a study of cytomegalovirus exposure and HLA in healthy donors. As for the study in general: Early release data held tens of millions of unique TCRs from HLA-typed donors.

Use of 60 Vbeta and 13 Jbeta primers characterized the PCR. Some clones are missing from TCRdb's copy, which holds only in-frame ones; the method was immunoSEQ multiplex PCR. Among 85,000 to 100,000 clones listed, about two thirds were seen once. V was clipped by 3 bases and J by 1 base; unmatched bases: 4. Germline values: CDR1 SGHTS, CDR2 YDEGEE. The CDR3 is 16 amino acids. Study observations and caveats: Looking again later, the authors saw that most CMV-associated TCR beta chains seemed HLA-restricted. Per published accounts, TCR beta sequences correctly predicted the HLA-A and HLA-B alleles of most subjects.

The sequence was collected from a man aged 45-60 years in good health and CMV-seronegative. The sample comprised PBMCs. This chain links TRBV5-8 with TRBJ2-5, with 12 nucleotides matching TRBD2. The CDR3 loop is CASSSSSGGGQETQYF. CDR3 coding DNA: TGTGCCAGCAGCTCCTCTAGCGGGGGGGGCCAAGAGACCCAGTACTTC.